The 21 T cell receptor beta chains in this list originate from one sample, sequenced in a study of identical twins. A single record per CDR3 protein comes from TCRdb applying MiXCR to the 5' RACE reads. This sample has roughly 1,500,000 distinct CDR3 sequences, with roughly a third found just once. The sample taken for sequencing was cord blood. These receptors were taken from a newborn girl in good health.

This clonotype was seen more than once but under ten times. The CDR3 nucleotides are TGTGCCAGCAGCCAAGTTAGGGGGCAGCGGGAAAAACTGTTTTTT. This translates into CASSQVRGQREKLFF. The chain is built from TRBV3-1 and TRBJ1-4, with 7 positions matching TRBD1. CDR1 is LGHDT, CDR2 YNNKEL, per germline (reference sequence). Trimming took 1 base from V and 8 from J; bases not matched to a gene: 7. The CDR3 has 15 amino acids.

The sample holds many counts of this clonotype. The chain recombines TRBV6-5 with TRBJ2-2; unclear D gene. CDR1 is MNHEY, CDR2 SVGAGI, per germline. The CDR3 covers 12 residues. The V and J ends lost 6 bases and 2 bases respectively, with 4 bases between them. The CDR3 nucleotides read TGTGCCAGCAGAAGTAACACCGGGGAGCTGTTTTTT. It codes for CASRSNTGELFF.

The sample holds a few counts of this clonotype. The rearrangement joins TRBV6-1 to TRBJ1-5; 11 positions match TRBD1. The V segment lost 4 bases and the J segment 6 bases; nucleotides outside the gene matches: 2. This CDR3 has 14 amino acids. Germline V lookup: CDR1 MNHNS, CDR2 SASEGT. In nucleotides, the CDR3 is TGTGCCAGCAGTGGGACAGGGGGCTTTCAGCCCCAGCATTTT. It encodes CASSGTGGFQPQHF.

The chain combines TRBV10-3 with TRBJ2-1; D is possibly TRBD2 (6 bases). This CDR3 comprises 13 residues. Germline V CDR1 and CDR2: ENHRY, SYGVKD. V was clipped by 2 bases and J by 13 bases, with 15 bases between them. CDR3 sequence (DNA): TGTGCCATCAGTGAGGCGGGATGGGAGACCCAGTTCTTC. This codes for CAISEAGWETQFF.

Of note for this clonotype: A clone one base away is much larger, so this may be a read error. This chain uses TRBV4-2 with TRBJ2-3; perhaps TRBD2 as D (6 bases). The germline CDR1 and CDR2 sequences are LGHNA and YNFKEQ. This CDR3 is 14 amino acids long. CDR3 in DNA: TGTGCCAGCAGCCAAGATAGCGGCACAGGTACGCAGTATTTT. This sequence encodes CASSQDSGTGTQYF.

At least ten counts were recorded for this clonotype. The V and J genes are TRBV2 and TRBJ2-3; 9 positions match TRBD2. This CDR3 has 14 amino acids. Trimming at V came to 4 bases and at J to 3 bases, leaving 2 bases not matched to a gene. CDR1 is SNHLY and CDR2 is FYNNEI in the germline V gene. CDR3 sequence (DNA): TGTGCCAGCAGTGGGGGACTAGCAACAGATACGCAGTATTTT. This translates into CASSGGLATDTQYF.

This clonotype appeared a few times. The chain recombines TRBV27 with TRBJ2-3, with TRBD2 identical over 8 bases. V dropped 1 base and J dropped 4; count of bases not matched to a gene: 7. Germline CDR1 reads MNHEY; CDR2 reads SMNVEV (reference sequence). This CDR3 spans 16 amino acids. CDR3 DNA sequence: TGTGCCAGCAGTTTATGGGCGGGAGGATCTGCAGATACGCAGTATTTT. It codes for CASSLWAGGSADTQYF.

This clonotype showed up just a few times. This chain uses TRBV3-1 with TRBJ1-4; D is unresolved. V gave up 2 bases and J gave up 8 bases, with 6 bases separating them. The CDR3 contains 12 residues. Germline V gives CDR1 LGHDT, CDR2 YNNKEL (reference sequence). The CDR3 region has the DNA TGTGCCAGCAGCCAAAATGGGGAAAAACTGTTTTTT. Encoded protein: CASSQNGEKLFF.

This clonotype was picked up a small number of times. The chain joins TRBV5-1 to TRBJ2-3; tentative D call: TRBD2 (7 bases). Germline lookup yields CDR1 SGHRS and CDR2 YFSETQ. V lost 4 bases, J lost 1 base, and 16 bases lay in between. CDR3 length: 16 residues. The CDR3 DNA reads TGCGCCAGCAGCCCCGCGCGGGGGCCTCGCACAGATACGCAGTATTTT. This codes for CASSPARGPRTDTQYF.

The J gene is TRBJ1-1, the V gene TRBV5-1; weak D call: TRBD1 (6 bases). Germline V gene sequence: CDR1 SGHRS, CDR2 YFSETQ. Trimming took 0 bases from V and 0 from J, leaving 12 bases between them. The CDR3 runs to 16 residues. The CDR3 reads CASSLGRGIMNTEAFF. CDR3 coding DNA: TGCGCCAGCAGCTTGGGAAGGGGGATCATGAACACTGAAGCTTTCTTT.

In its sample, this clonotype was seen a few times. The V and J genes are TRBV6-5 and TRBJ1-5, with TRBD1 matching over 9 bases. This CDR3 is built from 13 residues. Per germline, CDR1 MNHEY and CDR2 SVGAGI. Trimming removed 6 bases from V and 6 bases from J; junction bases left unmatched: 3. This chain's CDR3 is CASRLTGGQPQHF. CDR3 in DNA: TGTGCCAGCAGGCTGACAGGGGGTCAGCCCCAGCATTTT.

A word on this clonotype: Given the absence of the conserved phenylalanine or tryptophan at the CDR3 end, a read error is likely. The rearrangement uses TRBV12-3 or TRBV12-4 and TRBJ2-3; D might be TRBD1 (8 bases). Trimming cost V 11 bases and J 4 bases, with 22 bases left between them. The CDR3 spans 15 residues. CDR3 residues: CAGWTSRGQADTQYS. DNA for the CDR3: TGTGCCGGCTGGACTAGTAGGGGACAGGCAGATACGCAGTATTCT.

The count of this clonotype is one. The chain employs TRBV7-9 and TRBJ1-1; D uncertain. V dropped 8 bases and J dropped 6 bases, with 10 bases sitting between them. Germline V lookup: CDR1 SEHNR, CDR2 FQNEAQ (reference sequence). The CDR3 length is 11 residues. The CDR3 protein is CASGRGAEAFF. CDR3 DNA: TGTGCCAGCGGACGCGGGGCTGAAGCTTTCTTT.

This chain links TRBV24-1 with TRBJ1-1, with no clear D. Germline CDR1 is KGHDR and CDR2 is SFDVKD. This CDR3 is built from 11 residues. V was cut by 3 bases and J by 5 bases, with 3 bases left in between. The DNA for the CDR3 is TGTGCCACCAGTGATGGGACTGAAGCTTTCTTT. Translation gives CATSDGTEAFF.

V is TRBV20-1 and J is TRBJ2-7; no clear D. This CDR3 is 13 amino acids long. Germline CDR1 is DFQATT and CDR2 is SNEGSKA (reference sequence). Between the trimmed V and J ends, which lost 2 bases and 0 bases, there was a span of 8 bases. The CDR3: CSARYLPSYEQYF. The DNA for the CDR3 is TGCAGTGCTAGATATCTACCCTCCTACGAGCAGTACTTC.

This clonotype came up many times. The chain combines TRBV11-1 with TRBJ2-3; 7 positions match TRBD1. This CDR3 has 15 amino acids. Germline CDR1 SGHAT, CDR2 FQDESV (reference sequence). With 5 bases clipped from V and 2 bases from J, the junction kept 7 bases outside the gene matches. CDR3 protein: CASSLGGYATDTQYF. The DNA of the CDR3 is TGTGCCAGCAGCCTAGGGGGCTACGCCACAGATACGCAGTATTTT.

V is TRBV19 and J is TRBJ2-1, with D possibly being TRBD2 (6 bases). Trimming cost V 5 bases and J 6 bases, with 14 bases left between them. The CDR3 totals 14 residues. The germline V gene encodes CDR1 LNHDA and CDR2 SQIVND (reference sequence). As DNA, the CDR3 is TGTGCCAGTAGTCGGTTAGCGGCTTCCAATGAGCAGTTCTTC. This codes for CASSRLAASNEQFF.

This chain uses TRBV20-1 with TRBJ2-3, with 7 bases matching TRBD2. Looked up from germline, CDR1 is DFQATT and CDR2 is SNEGSKA (reference sequence). This CDR3 is 12 amino acids long. The CDR3: CRGRGGTDTQYF. The CDR3 region has the DNA TGCAGAGGACGGGGGGGCACAGATACGCAGTATTTT.

The chain joins TRBV29-1 to TRBJ2-3, with D tentatively TRBD1 or TRBD2 (5 bases each). The CDR3 runs 15 residues. The V end was cut by 3 bases, the J end by 3 bases, with 16 bases between. From germline, CDR1 is SQVTM and CDR2 ANQGSEA. The CDR3 sequence is CSVDPRDRRTDTQYF. CDR3 coding DNA: TGCAGCGTTGACCCCCGGGACCGGAGGACAGATACGCAGTATTTT.

This clonotype was counted only a few times. The rearrangement joins TRBV9 to TRBJ1-2; 10 positions agree with TRBD1. The CDR3 consists of 14 residues. V trimming: 0 bases; J trimming: 7 bases; junction bases outside the gene matches: 3. Germline V gene lookup returns CDR1 SGDLS and CDR2 YYNGEE. The CDR3 DNA follows: TGTGCCAGCAGCGTAGGACAGGGGGCGCTTGGCTACACCTTC. It specifies CASSVGQGALGYTF.

This clonotype was observed a single time. This could be a read error, since a much larger clone is one nucleotide away. The chain carries TRBV6-5 and TRBJ2-4; D gene ambiguous. The CDR3 is made up of 14 amino acids. Germline CDR1 MNHEY, CDR2 SVGAGI. In DNA, the CDR3 is TGTGCCAGCAGTTACTCGGTCGGAGAAGAGACCCAGTCCTTC. This gives the protein CASSYSVGEETQSF.